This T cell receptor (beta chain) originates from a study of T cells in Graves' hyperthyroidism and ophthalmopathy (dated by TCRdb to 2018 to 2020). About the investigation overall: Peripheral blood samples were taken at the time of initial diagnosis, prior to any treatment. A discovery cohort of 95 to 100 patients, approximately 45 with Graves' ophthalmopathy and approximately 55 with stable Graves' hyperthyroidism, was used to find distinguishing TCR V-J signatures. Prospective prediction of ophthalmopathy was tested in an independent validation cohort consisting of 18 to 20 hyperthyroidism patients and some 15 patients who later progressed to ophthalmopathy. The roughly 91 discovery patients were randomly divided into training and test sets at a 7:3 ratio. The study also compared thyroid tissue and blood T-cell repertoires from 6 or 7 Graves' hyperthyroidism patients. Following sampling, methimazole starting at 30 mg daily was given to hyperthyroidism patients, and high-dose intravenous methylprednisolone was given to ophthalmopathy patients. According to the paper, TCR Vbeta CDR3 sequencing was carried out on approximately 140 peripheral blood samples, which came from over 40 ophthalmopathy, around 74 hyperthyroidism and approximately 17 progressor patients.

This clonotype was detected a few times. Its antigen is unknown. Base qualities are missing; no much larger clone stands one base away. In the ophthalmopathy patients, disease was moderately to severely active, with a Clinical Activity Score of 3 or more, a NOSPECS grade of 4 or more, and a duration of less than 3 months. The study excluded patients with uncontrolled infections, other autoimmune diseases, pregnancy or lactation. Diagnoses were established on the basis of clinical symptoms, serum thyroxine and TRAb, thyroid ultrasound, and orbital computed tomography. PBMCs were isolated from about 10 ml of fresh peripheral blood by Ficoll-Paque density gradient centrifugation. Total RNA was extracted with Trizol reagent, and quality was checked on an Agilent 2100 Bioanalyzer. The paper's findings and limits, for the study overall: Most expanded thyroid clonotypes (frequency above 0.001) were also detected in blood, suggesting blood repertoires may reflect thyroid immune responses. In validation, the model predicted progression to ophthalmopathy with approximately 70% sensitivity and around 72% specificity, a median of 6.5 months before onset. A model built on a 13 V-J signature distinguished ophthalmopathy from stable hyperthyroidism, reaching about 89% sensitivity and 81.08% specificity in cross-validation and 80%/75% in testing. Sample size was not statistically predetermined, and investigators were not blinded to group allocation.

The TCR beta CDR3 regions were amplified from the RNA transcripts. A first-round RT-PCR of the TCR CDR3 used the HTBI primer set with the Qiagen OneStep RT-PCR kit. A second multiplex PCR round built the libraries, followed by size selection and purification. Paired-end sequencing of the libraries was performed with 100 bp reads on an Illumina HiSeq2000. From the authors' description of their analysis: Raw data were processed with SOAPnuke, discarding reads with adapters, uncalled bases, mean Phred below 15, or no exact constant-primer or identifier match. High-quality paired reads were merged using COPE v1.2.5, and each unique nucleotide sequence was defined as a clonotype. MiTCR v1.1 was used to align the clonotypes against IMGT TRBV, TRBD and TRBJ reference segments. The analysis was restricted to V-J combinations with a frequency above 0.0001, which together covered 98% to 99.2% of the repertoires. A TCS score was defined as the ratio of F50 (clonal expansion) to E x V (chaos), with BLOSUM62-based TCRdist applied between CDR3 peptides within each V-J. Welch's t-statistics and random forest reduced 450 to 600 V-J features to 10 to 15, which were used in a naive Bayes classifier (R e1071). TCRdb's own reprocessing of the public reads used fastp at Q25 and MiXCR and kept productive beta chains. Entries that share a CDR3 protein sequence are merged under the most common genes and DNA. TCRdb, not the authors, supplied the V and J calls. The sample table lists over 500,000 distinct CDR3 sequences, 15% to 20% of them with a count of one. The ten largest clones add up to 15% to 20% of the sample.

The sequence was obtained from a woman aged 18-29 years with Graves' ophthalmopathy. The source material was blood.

The CDR3 here reads CASSAGQGAGETQYF. The DNA is as follows: TGTGCCAGCAGCGCGGGACAGGGGGCGGGAGAGACCCAGTACTTC. The chain links TRBV9 with TRBJ2-5; 12 central nucleotides agree with TRBD1. CDR1 and CDR2 are drawn from the germline V gene: SGDLS, YYNGEE. From the cysteine up to the phenylalanine, the CDR3 has a length of 15 residues. The read is trimmed to its CDR3 DNA, 45 bases read in frame from base 1. Germline trimming amounts to 3 bases on V and 4 bases on J, with 4 as the count of junction bases outside the gene matches.